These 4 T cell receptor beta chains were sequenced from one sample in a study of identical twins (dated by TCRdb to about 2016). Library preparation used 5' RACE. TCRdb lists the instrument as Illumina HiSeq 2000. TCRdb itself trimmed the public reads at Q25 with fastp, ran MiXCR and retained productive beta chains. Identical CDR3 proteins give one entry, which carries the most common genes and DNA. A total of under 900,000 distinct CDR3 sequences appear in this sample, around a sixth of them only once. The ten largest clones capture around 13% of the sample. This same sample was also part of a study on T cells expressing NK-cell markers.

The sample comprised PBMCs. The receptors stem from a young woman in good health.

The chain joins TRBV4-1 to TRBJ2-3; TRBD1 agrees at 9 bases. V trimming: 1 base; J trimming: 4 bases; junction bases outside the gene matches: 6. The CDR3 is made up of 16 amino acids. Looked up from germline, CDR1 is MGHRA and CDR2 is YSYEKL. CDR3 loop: CASSQAGTGNADTQYF. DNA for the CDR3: TGCGCCAGCAGCCAAGCCGGGACAGGGAACGCAGATACGCAGTATTTT.

CDR3 protein: CASSHRRHRGTSGTKLPYNEQFF. CDR3 coding DNA: TGCGCCAGCAGCCACCGGAGACATAGGGGGACTAGCGGGACGAAATTACCTTACAATGAGCAGTTCTTC. The J gene is TRBJ2-1, the V gene TRBV4-3, with TRBD2 identical over 13 bases. V shed 3 bases and J 4 bases; nucleotides not matched to a gene: 24. Germline loops: CDR1 LGHNA, CDR2 YSLEER. The CDR3 contains 23 residues.

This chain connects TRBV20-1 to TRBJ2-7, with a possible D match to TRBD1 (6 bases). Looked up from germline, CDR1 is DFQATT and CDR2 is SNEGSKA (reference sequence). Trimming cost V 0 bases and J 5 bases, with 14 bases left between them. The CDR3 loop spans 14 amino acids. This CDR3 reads CSARDATGGDEQYF. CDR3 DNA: TGCAGTGCTAGAGATGCGACAGGAGGTGACGAGCAGTACTTC.

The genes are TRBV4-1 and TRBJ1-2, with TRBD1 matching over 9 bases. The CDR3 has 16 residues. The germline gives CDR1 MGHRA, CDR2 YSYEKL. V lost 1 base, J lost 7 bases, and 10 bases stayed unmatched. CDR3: CASSQVPGQGLGGYTF. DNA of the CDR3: TGCGCCAGCAGCCAAGTCCCTGGACAGGGGCTTGGTGGCTACACCTTC.